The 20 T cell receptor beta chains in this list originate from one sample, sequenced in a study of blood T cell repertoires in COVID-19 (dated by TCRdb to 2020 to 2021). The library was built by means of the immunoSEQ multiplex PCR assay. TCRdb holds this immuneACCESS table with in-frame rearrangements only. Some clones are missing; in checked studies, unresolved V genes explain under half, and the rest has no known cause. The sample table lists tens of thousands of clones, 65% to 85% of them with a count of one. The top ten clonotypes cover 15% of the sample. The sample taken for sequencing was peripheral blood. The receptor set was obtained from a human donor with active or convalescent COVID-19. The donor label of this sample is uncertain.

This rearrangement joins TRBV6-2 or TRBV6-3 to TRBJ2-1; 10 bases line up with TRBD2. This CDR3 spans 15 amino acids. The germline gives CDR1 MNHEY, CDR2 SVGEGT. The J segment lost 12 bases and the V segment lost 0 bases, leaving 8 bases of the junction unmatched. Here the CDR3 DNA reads TGTGCCAGCAGTTACTCATCGGTAGCGGGAGGAGGGCAGTTCTTC. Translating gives CASSYSSVAGGGQFF.

CDR3 nucleotide sequence: TGTGCCAGCAGCTTCCAGGGGGCTTATGTGACCCAGTACTTC. Translating it yields CASSFQGAYVTQYF. The genes are TRBV11-2 and TRBJ2-5; 8 bases match TRBD1. The V and J ends lost 3 bases and 7 bases, in that order; junction bases with no gene match: 7. The germline V gene encodes CDR1 SGHAT and CDR2 FQNNGV. The CDR3 sequence is 14 residues long.

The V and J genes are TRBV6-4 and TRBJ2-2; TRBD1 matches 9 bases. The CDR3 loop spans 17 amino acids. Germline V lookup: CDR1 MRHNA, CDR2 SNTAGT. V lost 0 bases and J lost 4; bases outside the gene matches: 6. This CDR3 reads CASSDSWGDRATGELFF. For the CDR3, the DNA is TGTGCCAGCAGTGACTCCTGGGGGGACAGGGCCACCGGGGAGCTGTTTTTT.

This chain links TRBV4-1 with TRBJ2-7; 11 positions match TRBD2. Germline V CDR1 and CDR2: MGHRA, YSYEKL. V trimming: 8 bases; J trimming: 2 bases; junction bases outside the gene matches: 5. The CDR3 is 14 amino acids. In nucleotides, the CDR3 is TGCGCCAGCGGACTAGCGGGCCGGACCTACGAGCAGTACTTC. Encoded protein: CASGLAGRTYEQYF.

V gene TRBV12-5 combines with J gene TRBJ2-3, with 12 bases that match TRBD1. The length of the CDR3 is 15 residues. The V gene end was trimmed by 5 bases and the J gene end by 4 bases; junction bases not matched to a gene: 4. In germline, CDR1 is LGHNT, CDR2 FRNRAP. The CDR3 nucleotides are TGTGCTAGTGGTAAAGGGACAGGGGGCGCAGATACGCAGTATTTT. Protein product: CASGKGTGGADTQYF.

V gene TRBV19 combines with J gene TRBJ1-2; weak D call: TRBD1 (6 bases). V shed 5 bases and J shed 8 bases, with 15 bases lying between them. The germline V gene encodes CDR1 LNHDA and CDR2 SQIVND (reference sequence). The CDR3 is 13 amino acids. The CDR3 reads CASSPEGGRGYTF. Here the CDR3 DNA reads TGTGCCAGTAGTCCGGAAGGGGGTCGGGGCTACACCTTC.

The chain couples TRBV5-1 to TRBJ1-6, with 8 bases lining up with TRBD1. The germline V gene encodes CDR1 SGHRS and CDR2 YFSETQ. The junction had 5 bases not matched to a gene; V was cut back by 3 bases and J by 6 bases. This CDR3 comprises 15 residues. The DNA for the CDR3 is TGCGCCAGCAGCTCCACAGGGGGTTTTAATTCACCCCTCCACTTT. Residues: CASSSTGGFNSPLHF. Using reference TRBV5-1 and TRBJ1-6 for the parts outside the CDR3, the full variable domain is KAGVTQTPRYLIKTRGQQVTLSCSPISGHRSVSWYQQTPGQGLQFLFEYFSETQRNKGNFPGRFSGRQFSNSRSEMNVSTLELGDSALYLCASSSTGGFNSPLHFGNGTRLTVT.

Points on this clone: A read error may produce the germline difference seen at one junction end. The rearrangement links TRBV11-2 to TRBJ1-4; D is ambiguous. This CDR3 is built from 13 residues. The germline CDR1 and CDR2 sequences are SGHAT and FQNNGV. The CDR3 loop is CASSLAPFEKLFF. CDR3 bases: TGTGCCAGCAGTTTAGCCCCTTTTGAAAAACTGTTTTTT.

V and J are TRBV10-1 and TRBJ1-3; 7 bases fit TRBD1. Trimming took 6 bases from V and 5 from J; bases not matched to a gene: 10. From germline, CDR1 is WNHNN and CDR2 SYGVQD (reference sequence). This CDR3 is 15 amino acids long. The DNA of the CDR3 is TGCGCCAGCAGCTCCGACAGGGCCAGAAGAAACACCATATATTTT. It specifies CASSSDRARRNTIYF.

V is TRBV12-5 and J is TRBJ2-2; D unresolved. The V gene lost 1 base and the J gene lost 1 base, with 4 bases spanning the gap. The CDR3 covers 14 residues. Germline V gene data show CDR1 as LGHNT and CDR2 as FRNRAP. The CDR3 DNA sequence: TGTGCTAGTGGTTTGGCGTGGAACACCGGGGAGCTGTTTTTT. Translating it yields CASGLAWNTGELFF.

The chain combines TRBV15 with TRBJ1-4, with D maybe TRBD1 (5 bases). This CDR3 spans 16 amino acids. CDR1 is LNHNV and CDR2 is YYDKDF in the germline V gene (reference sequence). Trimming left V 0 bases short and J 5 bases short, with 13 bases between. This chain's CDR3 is CATSRDLDSGNEKLFF. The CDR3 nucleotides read TGTGCCACCAGCAGAGATCTCGACAGCGGGAATGAAAAACTGTTTTTT.

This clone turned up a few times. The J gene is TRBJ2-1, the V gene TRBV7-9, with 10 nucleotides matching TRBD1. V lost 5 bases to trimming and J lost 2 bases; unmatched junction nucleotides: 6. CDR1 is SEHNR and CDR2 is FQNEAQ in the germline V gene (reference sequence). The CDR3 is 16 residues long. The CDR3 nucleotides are TGTGCCAGCAGCATCCGACAGGGGGCCCCCTACAATGAGCAGTTCTTC. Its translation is CASSIRQGAPYNEQFF.

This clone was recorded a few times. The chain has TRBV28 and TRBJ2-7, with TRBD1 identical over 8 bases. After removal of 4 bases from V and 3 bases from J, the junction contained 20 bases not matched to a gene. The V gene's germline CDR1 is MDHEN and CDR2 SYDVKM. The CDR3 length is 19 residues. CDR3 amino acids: CASSSQTLQSGQGVYEQYF. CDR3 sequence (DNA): TGTGCCAGCAGTTCTCAGACCCTCCAATCCGGACAGGGTGTCTACGAGCAGTACTTC.

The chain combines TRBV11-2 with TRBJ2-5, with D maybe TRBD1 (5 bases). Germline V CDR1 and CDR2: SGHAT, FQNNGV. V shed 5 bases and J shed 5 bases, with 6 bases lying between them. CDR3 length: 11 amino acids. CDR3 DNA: TGTGCCAGCAGCGCAGGGGAGACCCAGTACTTC. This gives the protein CASSAGETQYF.

The CDR3 sequence is CASSLLWRAGKNTGELFF. CDR3 coding DNA: TGTGCCAGCAGTCTACTTTGGAGGGCAGGAAAGAACACCGGGGAGCTGTTTTTT. The genes are TRBV27 and TRBJ2-2; possibly TRBD2 for D (6 bases). The CDR3 covers 18 residues. Per germline, CDR1 MNHEY and CDR2 SMNVEV (reference sequence). V lost 5 bases and J 1 base, leaving 20 bases between the germline ends.

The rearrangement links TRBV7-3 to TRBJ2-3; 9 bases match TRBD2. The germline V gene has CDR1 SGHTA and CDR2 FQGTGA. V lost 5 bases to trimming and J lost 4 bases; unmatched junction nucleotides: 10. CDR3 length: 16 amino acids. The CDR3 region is CASSPVGGRGADTQYF. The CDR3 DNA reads TGTGCCAGCAGCCCGGTGGGCGGGAGGGGCGCAGATACGCAGTATTTT.

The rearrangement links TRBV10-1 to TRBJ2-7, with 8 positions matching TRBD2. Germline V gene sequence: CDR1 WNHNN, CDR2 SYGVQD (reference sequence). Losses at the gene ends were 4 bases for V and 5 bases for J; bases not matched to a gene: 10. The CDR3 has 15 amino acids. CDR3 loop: CASSVPSGSRHEQYF. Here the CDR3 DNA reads TGCGCCAGCAGTGTCCCCAGCGGGAGCCGGCACGAGCAGTACTTC.

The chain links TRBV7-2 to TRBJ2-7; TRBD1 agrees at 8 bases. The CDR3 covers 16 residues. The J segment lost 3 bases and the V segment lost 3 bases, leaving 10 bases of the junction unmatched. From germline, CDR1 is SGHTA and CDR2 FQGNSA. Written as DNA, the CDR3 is TGTGCCAGCAGCTTTAGGGCGGCAGGGGGCCTCTACGAGCAGTACTTC. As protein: CASSFRAAGGLYEQYF.

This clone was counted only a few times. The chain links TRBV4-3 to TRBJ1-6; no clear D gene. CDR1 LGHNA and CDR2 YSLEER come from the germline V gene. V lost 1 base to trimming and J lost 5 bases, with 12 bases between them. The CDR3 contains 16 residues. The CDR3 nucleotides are TGCGCCAGCAGCCAAGCGAGTGGAAGCGATAATTCACCCCTCCACTTT. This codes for CASSQASGSDNSPLHF.

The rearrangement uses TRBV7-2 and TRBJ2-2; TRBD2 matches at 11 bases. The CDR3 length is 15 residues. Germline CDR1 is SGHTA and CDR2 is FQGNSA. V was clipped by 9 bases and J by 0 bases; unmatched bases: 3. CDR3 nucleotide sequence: TGTGCCAGTCTGACTAGCGGGACGAACACCGGGGAGCTGTTTTTT. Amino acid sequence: CASLTSGTNTGELFF.